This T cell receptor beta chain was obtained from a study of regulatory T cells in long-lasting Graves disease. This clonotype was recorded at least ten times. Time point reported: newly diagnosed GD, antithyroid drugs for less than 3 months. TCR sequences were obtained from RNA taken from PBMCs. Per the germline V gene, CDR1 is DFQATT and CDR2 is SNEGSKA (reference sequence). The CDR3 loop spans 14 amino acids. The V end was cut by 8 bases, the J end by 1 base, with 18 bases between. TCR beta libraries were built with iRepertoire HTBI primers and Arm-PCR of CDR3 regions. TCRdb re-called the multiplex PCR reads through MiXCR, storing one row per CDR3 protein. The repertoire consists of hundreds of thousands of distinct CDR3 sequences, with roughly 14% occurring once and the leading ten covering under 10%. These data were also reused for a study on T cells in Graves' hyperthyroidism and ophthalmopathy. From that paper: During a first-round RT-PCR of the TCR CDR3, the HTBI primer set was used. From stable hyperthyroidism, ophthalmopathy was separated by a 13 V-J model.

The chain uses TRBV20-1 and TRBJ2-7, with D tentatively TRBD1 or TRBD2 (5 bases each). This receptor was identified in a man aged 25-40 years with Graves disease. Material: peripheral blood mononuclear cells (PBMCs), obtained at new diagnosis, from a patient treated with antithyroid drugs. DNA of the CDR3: TGCAGTTCAAGTCAGTGGGGGAGATCCTACGAGCAGTACTTC. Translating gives CSSSQWGRSYEQYF.